These T cell receptor beta chains were read from a single sample in a study of CD4 T cell repertoires in COVID-19. The assay was immunoSEQ multiplex PCR, and TCRdb's table has in-frame clones only and misses some. The sample records approximately 75,000 clones, 80% to 90% being singletons. The sample here was CD4+ T cells from peripheral blood, taken after recovery from COVID-19. These receptors came from a human donor who had COVID-19. The CDR3 runs from the conserved cysteine through the conserved F or W. The order of the fields is CDR3 protein, CDR3 DNA, V gene, J gene, clone size, D gene. A D gene is named only where the DNA matches it firmly. Some rows have no size entry. The others give once, few or many, or a class for an expanded clone.

CASDGAYEQYF	TGTGCCAGCGACGGAGCCTACGAGCAGTACTTC	TRBV5-5	TRBJ2-7	-	-
CASSYRQGDPGNEKLFF	TGTGCCAGCAGTTACCGACAGGGGGATCCTGGAAATGAAAAACTGTTTTTT	TRBV27	TRBJ1-4	few	TRBD1
CATSRESGASTDTQYF	TGTGCCACCAGCAGAGAGAGCGGGGCTAGCACAGATACGCAGTATTTT	TRBV15	TRBJ2-3	-	TRBD2
CASSLLEENSPLHF	TGTGCCAGCAGCTTATTGGAGGAAAATTCACCCCTCCACTTT	TRBV11-2	TRBJ1-6	-	-
CASSRSGTSTDTQYF	TGTGCCAGCAGCCGTAGCGGGACTAGCACAGATACGCAGTATTTT	TRBV7-2	TRBJ2-3	few	TRBD2
CASSDTGLNTQYF	TGTGCCAGTAGTGACACAGGGCTGAATACGCAGTATTTT	TRBV19	TRBJ2-3	-	-
CASSFFQDTQYF	TGTGCCAGCAGCTTTTTTCAAGATACGCAGTATTTT	TRBV7-9	TRBJ2-3	-	-
CASSLTPDTDRRF	TGTGCCAGCAGCTTAACCCCCGACACAGATCGACGCTTC	TRBV7-2	TRBJ2-7	few	-
CASSMRDTEAFF	TGTGCCAGTAGTATGCGGGACACTGAAGCTTTCTTT	TRBV19	TRBJ1-1	-	-
CASSLVTGITEAFF	TGTGCCAGCAGCTTGGTTACAGGGATCACTGAAGCTTTCTTT	TRBV5-4	TRBJ1-1	-	-
CASSSETGTNTEAFF	TGTGCCAGCAGCTCTGAGACAGGTACGAACACTGAAGCTTTCTTT	TRBV7-3	TRBJ1-1	-	-
CASSLPGLTDTQYF	TGTGCCAGTAGTCTACCCGGGCTCACAGATACGCAGTATTTT	TRBV19	TRBJ2-3	-	-
CAISESPPTGSYTGELFF	TGTGCCATCAGTGAGAGCCCTCCCACAGGGAGTTACACCGGGGAGCTGTTTTTT	TRBV10-3	TRBJ2-2	-	-
CASSPNLQGSISGNTIYF	TGCGCCAGCAGCCCCAACCTACAGGGTTCCATCTCTGGAAACACCATATATTTT	TRBV5-1	TRBJ1-3	-	-
CASSSSSGYSTDTQYF	TGTGCCAGCAGCTCGTCTAGCGGGTACAGCACAGATACGCAGTATTTT	TRBV11-3	TRBJ2-3	-	TRBD2
CASSIVKGGQPQHF	TGTGCCAGTAGTATAGTGAAGGGTGGGCAGCCCCAGCATTTT	TRBV19	TRBJ1-5	-	-
CASSLGAGLQGRGSYEQYF	TGTGCCAGCAGCTTGGGCGCGGGGCTACAGGGGAGAGGATCCTACGAGCAGTACTTC	TRBV5-6	TRBJ2-7	-	-
CASSLAGSYYGYTF	TGTGCCAGCAGCTTAGCGGGATCCTACTATGGCTACACCTTC	TRBV7-2	TRBJ1-2	many	-
CASSYYRQANVLTF	TGTGCCAGCAGTTACTATCGGCAGGCCAACGTCCTGACTTTC	TRBV6-2/TRBV6-3	TRBJ2-6	-	-
CASSSQINEKLFF	TGTGCCAGCAGCTCCCAGATTAATGAAAAACTGTTTTTT	TRBV7-9	TRBJ1-4	few	-
CASSFFGQNEAFF	TGTGCCAGCAGCTTCTTCGGGCAGAACGAAGCTTTCTTT	TRBV7-2	TRBJ1-1	-	-
CASSLSEGNEQFF	TGTGCCAGCAGCTTATCAGAGGGTAATGAGCAGTTCTTC	TRBV11-3	TRBJ2-1	-	-
CASSSYGYTF	TGTGCCAGCAGCTCTTATGGCTACACCTTC	TRBV7-9	TRBJ1-2	few	-
CAIEGKVPSYEQYF	TGTGCCATAGAAGGTAAGGTTCCCTCCTACGAGCAGTACTTC	TRBV6-5	TRBJ2-7	-	-
CASSQDTGRSRYNEQFF	TGCGCCAGCAGCCAAGACACCGGGAGGAGTCGCTACAATGAGCAGTTCTTC	TRBV4-1	TRBJ2-1	few	TRBD2
CASSLGQGPDTQYF	TGTGCCAGCAGCTTGGGCCAGGGTCCAGATACGCAGTATTTT	TRBV5-4	TRBJ2-3	-	-
CASSHLWNEQFF	TGCGCCAGCAGCCACCTGTGGAATGAGCAGTTCTTC	TRBV4-1	TRBJ2-1	once	-
CASSLGRGMAHGYTF	TGTGCCAGCAGCTTAGGACGGGGAATGGCCCATGGCTACACCTTC	TRBV7-2	TRBJ1-2	once	-
CASSVTGFGGELFF	TGCGCCAGCAGCGTTACAGGGTTTGGCGGGGAGCTGTTTTTT	TRBV5-1	TRBJ2-2	-	-
CSVNFGGRTDTQYF	TGCAGCGTTAATTTCGGGGGGCGCACAGATACGCAGTATTTT	TRBV29-1	TRBJ2-3	-	-
CASSLRGGGEGNEKLFF	TGTGCCAGCAGCTTACGAGGAGGGGGCGAGGGTAATGAAAAACTGTTTTTT	TRBV7-9	TRBJ1-4	-	TRBD1
CASSLKTGQPYEQYF	TGTGCCAGCAGCTTAAAAACGGGACAGCCCTACGAGCAGTACTTC	TRBV7-8	TRBJ2-7	-	TRBD1
CASSQGRQVNQPQHF	TGCGCCAGCAGCCAAGGACGCCAGGTCAATCAGCCCCAGCATTTT	TRBV4-1	TRBJ1-5	-	-
CASSTPGPIGWHF	TGTGCCAGCTCGACCCCCGGACCGATCGGTTGGCATTTT	TRBV28	TRBJ1-5	few	-
CASSYGTVKDGYTF	TGCGCCAGCAGCTACGGGACAGTGAAGGATGGCTACACCTTC	TRBV5-1	TRBJ1-2	few	TRBD1
CASSVTGGSTGELFF	TGTGCCAGCAGCGTGACAGGGGGTTCGACCGGGGAGCTGTTTTTT	TRBV7-2	TRBJ2-2	-	TRBD1
CASSEGASPNYGYTF	TGTGCCAGCAGTGAAGGTGCCAGCCCAAACTATGGCTACACCTTC	TRBV6-1	TRBJ1-2	-	-
CASSLIQMNTEAFF	TGTGCCAGCAGTTTAATCCAGATGAACACTGAAGCTTTCTTT	TRBV28	TRBJ1-1	-	-
CASRRDRQNTEAFF	TGTGCCAGCAGAAGGGACAGACAGAACACTGAAGCTTTCTTT	TRBV6-4	TRBJ1-1	-	TRBD1